One sample yielded the 13 T cell receptor beta chains listed below, sequenced in a study of T cell repertoires in cytomegalovirus infection (dated by TCRdb to the late 2010s). TCRdb lists the instrument as Illumina HiSeq 1500. TCRdb reprocessing: public reads trimmed at Q25 with fastp, clones called with MiXCR, in-frame beta chains kept. Rows are unified per CDR3 protein, each entry keeping the most common DNA and genes. This sample gives roughly 760,000 distinct CDR3 sequences in total; 35% of them show up just once. The ten biggest clones cover under 3% of the sample. The specimen sequenced was PBMCs. The origin of the receptors is a human donor in good health (CMV status not recorded). Some clones in this sample may be carry-over from other donors' samples.

This clonotype was detected many times. Here the CDR3 reads CASSLSDGTEAFF. The DNA for the CDR3 is TGTGCCAGCAGCTTATCCGACGGAACTGAAGCTTTCTTT. The genes are TRBV11-1 and TRBJ1-1; D call uncertain. The V gene lost 2 bases and the J gene lost 5 bases, with 9 bases spanning the gap. Germline V lookup: CDR1 SGHAT, CDR2 FQDESV (reference sequence). The CDR3 contains 13 residues.

Comments on this clonotype: A junction end diverges from the germline sequence, so it may reflect a read error. J is TRBJ1-2 and V is TRBV12-3 or TRBV12-4, with no clear D. The CDR3 totals 15 residues. In nucleotides, the CDR3 is TGTGCCAGCAGTTTAAAAAGGTCTCTCCTATATGGCTACAACTTC. It codes for CASSLKRSLLYGYNF.

V and J are TRBV5-6 and TRBJ1-1; unclear D gene. The V end lost 0 bases, the J end lost 0 bases, and 9 bases lay between the germline ends. Germline V CDR1 and CDR2: SGHDT, YYEEEE. This CDR3 contains 15 residues. The CDR3 loop reads CASSLGTFMNTEAFF. The CDR3, as DNA: TGTGCCAGCAGCTTGGGGACGTTCATGAACACTGAAGCTTTCTTT. Complete variable domain (other parts from reference TRBV5-6 and TRBJ1-1): DAGVTQSPTHLIKTRGQQVTLRCSPKSGHDTVSWYQQALGQGPQFIFQYYEEEERQRGNFPDRFSGHQFPNYSSELNVNALLLGDSALYLCASSLGTFMNTEAFFGQGTRLTVV.

Only a few counts were recorded for this clonotype. The genes are TRBV28 and TRBJ1-2, with D hard to call. Germline CDR1 reads MDHEN; CDR2 reads SYDVKM. The CDR3 contains 13 residues. The ends were cut back, 6 bases at V and 7 bases at J, with 15 bases in the middle. The CDR3 protein is CASSLDKRSGYTF. Written as DNA, the CDR3 is TGTGCCAGCAGCCTAGACAAGCGGTCTGGCTACACCTTC.

There are many counts of this clonotype. This chain uses TRBV7-2 with TRBJ2-7, with D perhaps given as TRBD1 or TRBD2 (5 bases each). The CDR3 runs 12 residues. V dropped 6 bases and J dropped 6 bases, with 12 bases sitting between them. CDR1 is SGHTA and CDR2 is FQGNSA in the germline V gene. CDR3 nucleotide sequence: TGTGCCAGCAGGGGAGACAGCGGCGAGCAGTACTTC. It translates to CASRGDSGEQYF.

The chain recombines TRBV28 with TRBJ2-5, with TRBD2 matching over 7 bases. V shed 6 bases, J shed 2 bases, and the junction held 12 bases outside the gene matches. This CDR3 comprises 16 residues. Germline-derived CDR1 and CDR2 are MDHEN and SYDVKM. CDR3 sequence reads: CASSLEASGIQETQYF. Written as DNA, the CDR3 is TGTGCCAGCAGCCTAGAGGCTAGCGGCATTCAAGAGACCCAGTACTTC.

The rearrangement joins TRBV6-5 to TRBJ1-2, with D perhaps TRBD1 (5 bases). With 6 bases removed from V and 2 bases from J, the gap between germline ends came to 19 bases. CDR1 is MNHEY, CDR2 SVGAGI, per germline. The CDR3 totals 16 residues. CDR3 DNA sequence: TGTGCCAGCAGAGCCCCCGGGGGGAGCTTGAACTATGGCTACACCTTC. Its translation is CASRAPGGSLNYGYTF.

This chain links TRBV2 with TRBJ2-1; D may be TRBD2 (5 bases). This CDR3 spans 15 amino acids. Trimming pared 1 base from V and 9 bases from J, leaving 16 bases between. CDR1 SNHLY and CDR2 FYNNEI come from the germline V gene. CDR3 nucleotide sequence: TGTGCCAGCAGTGAAGGCGGGTGGGATTTGGTTGAGCAGTTCTTC. As protein: CASSEGGWDLVEQFF.

V is TRBV6-6 and J is TRBJ1-2; the D is unclear. Per the germline V gene, CDR1 is MNHNY and CDR2 is SVGAGI (reference sequence). V lost 4 bases and J lost 0, with 21 bases in between. The CDR3 consists of 18 residues. The CDR3 DNA follows: TGTGCCAGCAGTTGGGCCCGGGCCTCCGACCAGACTAACTATGGCTACACCTTC. It translates to CASSWARASDQTNYGYTF.

This clonotype was seen repeatedly, ten times or more. The chain joins TRBV7-2 to TRBJ1-1; D is unclear. Germline V gene lookup returns CDR1 SGHTA and CDR2 FQGNSA. The V gene lost 1 base and the J gene lost 4 bases, with 10 bases spanning the gap. The CDR3 extends over 14 amino acids. The chain's CDR3 is CASSLGGRGTEAFF. Written as DNA, the CDR3 is TGTGCCAGCAGCTTAGGAGGGCGGGGCACTGAAGCTTTCTTT. The full variable domain, rest sourced from reference TRBV7-2 and TRBJ1-1, is GAGVSQSPSNKVTEKGKDVELRCDPISGHTALYWYRQSLGQGLEFLIYFQGNSAPDKSGLPSDRFSAERTGGSVSTLTIQRTQQEDSAVYLCASSLGGRGTEAFFGQGTRLTVV.

Regarding this clonotype: No conserved phenylalanine or tryptophan is present at the end of the CDR3, so a read error is the likely explanation. The chain carries TRBV12-3 or TRBV12-4 and TRBJ1-2; 9 bases line up with TRBD1. The J segment lost 4 bases and the V segment lost 2 bases, leaving 11 bases of the junction unmatched. CDR3 length: 17 amino acids. CDR3 bases: TGTGCCAGCAGTTTATTGGGACAGGGCCTAGGGGGCTATGGCTACACCTTA. This gives the protein CASSLLGQGLGGYGYTL.

This clonotype was counted only a few times. The chain carries TRBV25-1 and TRBJ2-1; no clear D. Trimming took off 3 bases at V and 6 bases at J, with 3 bases between the two ends. CDR1 is MGHDK and CDR2 is SYGVNS in the germline V gene. CDR3 size: 11 residues. The CDR3 region is CASSEVNEQFF. The DNA of the CDR3 is TGTGCCAGCAGTGAGGTCAATGAGCAGTTCTTC.

There are many counts of this clonotype. V usage is TRBV7-2 and J usage is TRBJ1-4, with D possibly TRBD1 on 6 matching bases. The ends were cut back, 5 bases at V and 2 bases at J, with 12 bases in the middle. CDR3 length: 15 residues. The germline gives CDR1 SGHTA, CDR2 FQGNSA. CDR3 protein: CASSPQGTTNEKLFF. CDR3 nucleotide sequence: TGTGCCAGCAGCCCACAGGGTACTACTAATGAAAAACTGTTTTTT.